This T cell receptor (beta chain) was recorded in a study of response to subunit inactivated influenza vaccine. Overall study findings and caveats: After each seasonal influenza vaccination, few new T cells are recruited, the authors suggested.

TCRdb analysed the RT-PCR reads with MiXCR anew, one entry per CDR3 protein. Here the sample spans under 500,000 distinct CDR3 sequences, roughly 9.8% being singletons. Worth noting for this clonotype: Its antigen is unknown.

Trimming at V came to 8 bases and at J to 4 bases, leaving 9 bases not matched to a gene. This CDR3 contains 14 residues. Germline CDR1 is SGHAT and CDR2 is FQNNGV. This material consisted of PBMCs from blood, taken 40 to 50 days after vaccination. This receptor was identified in a man aged 50-59 years who received an inactivated influenza vaccine. This chain joins TRBV11-2 and TRBJ2-3; TRBD1 matches at 7 bases. This CDR3 is CASQGVPWADTQYF. CDR3 bases: TGTGCCAGCCAGGGGGTGCCTTGGGCAGATACGCAGTATTTT.